The 17 T cell receptor beta chains presented below share a single source sample, sequenced in a study of blood T cell repertoires in COVID-19. The table came from immunoSEQ multiplex PCR; TCRdb's copy has only in-frame clones and leaves some out. The sample records about 52,000 clones, roughly four fifths being singletons. The material sequenced was peripheral blood. Receptors were obtained from a man between 65 and 79 years old with active COVID-19.

V is TRBV19 and J is TRBJ2-2; 7 bases match TRBD1. Germline values: CDR1 LNHDA, CDR2 SQIVND (reference sequence). V shed 6 bases, J shed 0 bases, and the junction held 1 base outside the gene matches. The CDR3 contains 14 residues. CDR3 nucleotides: TGTGCCAGTAGCGGGACAGCGAACACCGGGGAGCTGTTTTTT. Protein sequence: CASSGTANTGELFF. Looking up the rest from reference TRBV19 and TRBJ2-2 gives the full variable domain: DGGITQSPKYLFRKEGQNVTLSCEQNLNHDAMYWYRQDPGQGLRLIYYSQIVNDFQKGDIAEGYSVSREKKESFPLTVTSAQKNPTAFYLCASSGTANTGELFFGEGSRLTVL.

The chain joins TRBV29-1 to TRBJ2-6; maybe TRBD1 (5 bases). This CDR3 is built from 15 residues. From germline, CDR1 is SQVTM and CDR2 ANQGSEA. V was shortened by 6 bases and J by 3 bases, with 15 bases between the two germline ends. As DNA, the CDR3 is TGCAGCGTCACAAAGGGGCCTAGTGGGGCCAACGTCCTGACTTTC. This codes for CSVTKGPSGANVLTF.

The chain links TRBV5-1 to TRBJ2-5; 12 bases line up with TRBD2. The V gene end was trimmed by 0 bases and the J gene end by 3 bases; junction bases not matched to a gene: 0. Germline V lookup: CDR1 SGHRS, CDR2 YFSETQ. CDR3 size: 15 residues. As DNA, the CDR3 is TGCGCCAGCAGCTTGGGACTAGCGGGGGAAGAGACCCAGTACTTC. As protein: CASSLGLAGEETQYF.

The CDR3 DNA follows: TGTGCTAGTGGGCCACAGGGAAACAATGAGCAGTTCTTC. This encodes CASGPQGNNEQFF. The chain links TRBV12-5 to TRBJ2-1, with D possibly being TRBD1 (6 bases). The CDR3 is 13 amino acids. CDR1 is LGHNT and CDR2 is FRNRAP in the germline V gene. Trimming stripped 6 bases from V and 5 bases from J, with 11 bases between.

The chain links TRBV5-6 to TRBJ2-2, with D unclear. V lost 5 bases to trimming and J lost 6 bases, with 8 bases between them. Germline CDR1 is SGHDT and CDR2 is YYEEEE. This CDR3 is built from 12 residues. The CDR3 is CASSTPPGELFF. In DNA, the CDR3 is TGTGCCAGCAGTACACCCCCCGGGGAGCTGTTTTTT.

This chain links TRBV2 with TRBJ2-1; the match to TRBD2 covers 11 bases. V dropped 11 bases and J dropped 4; count of bases not matched to a gene: 4. CDR3 length: 13 amino acids. Germline CDR1 reads SNHLY; CDR2 reads FYNNEI. CDR3 in DNA: TGTGCCGCTAGCGGGGGGACATACAATGAGCAGTTCTTC. Amino acid sequence: CAASGGTYNEQFF.

This chain links TRBV7-9 with TRBJ2-5; perhaps TRBD1 as D (7 bases). CDR1 and CDR2 (germline): SEHNR, FQNEAQ (reference sequence). The CDR3 extends over 14 amino acids. Trimming removed 5 bases from V and 2 bases from J, with 12 bases in between. The CDR3 sequence: CASSHAGQQETQYF. CDR3 bases: TGTGCCAGCAGCCACGCGGGACAGCAAGAGACCCAGTACTTC.

This clone has just a few counts. The chain is built from TRBV6-2 or TRBV6-3 and TRBJ1-5; D gene ambiguous. V was trimmed by 4 bases and J by 1 base, leaving 20 bases between them. CDR3 length equals 18 residues. Per the germline V gene, CDR1 is MNHEY and CDR2 is SVGEGT. The CDR3 coding sequence is TGTGCCAGCAGTTTCAACGGGGTCGGGGTCGTAAGCAATCAGCCCCAGCATTTT. This sequence encodes CASSFNGVGVVSNQPQHF.

The genes are TRBV7-9 and TRBJ2-4; D is possibly TRBD2 (6 bases). Trimming took 4 bases from V and 3 from J, leaving 19 bases between them. This CDR3 is built from 17 residues. Per germline, CDR1 SEHNR and CDR2 FQNEAQ (reference sequence). The CDR3 spells CASSWGGASVDKNIQYF. CDR3 DNA: TGTGCCAGCAGCTGGGGCGGTGCTAGCGTAGACAAAAACATTCAGTACTTC.

This chain uses TRBV24-1 with TRBJ2-5, with unresolved D. Trimming removed 3 bases from V and 4 bases from J, with 14 bases in between. The CDR3 totals 15 residues. Germline V lookup: CDR1 KGHDR, CDR2 SFDVKD. Here the CDR3 DNA reads TGTGCCACCAGTGATCCCTTACCGGGTAGAGAGACCCAGTACTTC. Residues: CATSDPLPGRETQYF.

This chain links TRBV5-1 with TRBJ2-7; 8 nucleotides agree with TRBD1. V was clipped by 4 bases and J by 4 bases; unmatched bases: 10. The CDR3 runs to 15 residues. The germline gives CDR1 SGHRS, CDR2 YFSETQ. The CDR3 nucleotides are TGCGCCAGCAGCATTCAACCGGGACAGGTTTACGAGCAGTACTTC. It translates to CASSIQPGQVYEQYF.

J is TRBJ1-2 and V is TRBV5-6, with D tentatively TRBD1 (6 bases). The CDR3 is 16 residues long. Per the germline V gene, CDR1 is SGHDT and CDR2 is YYEEEE. Trimming pared 2 bases from V and 2 bases from J, leaving 16 bases between. In nucleotides, the CDR3 is TGTGCCAGCAGCTTAGGACAGACTTTAAGAAACTATGGCTACACCTTC. Protein product: CASSLGQTLRNYGYTF.

The chain couples TRBV27 to TRBJ1-4; a weak D match, TRBD1 (5 bases). Trimming pared 5 bases from V and 0 bases from J, leaving 16 bases between. The CDR3 totals 17 residues. Germline CDR1 reads MNHEY; CDR2 reads SMNVEV (reference sequence). CDR3 sequence (DNA): TGTGCCAGCAGTCCGCACTGGGGGGAGGCAACTAATGAAAAACTGTTTTTT. Amino acid sequence: CASSPHWGEATNEKLFF.

This chain uses TRBV18 with TRBJ1-2, with D unclear. CDR3 length: 17 residues. Trimming cost V 2 bases and J 8 bases, with 24 bases left between them. Germline V lookup: CDR1 KGHSH, CDR2 LQKENI. CDR3 residues: CASSPGRGDGVLWGYTF. CDR3 nucleotides: TGTGCCAGCTCACCAGGGCGCGGGGATGGGGTTCTGTGGGGCTACACCTTC.

This chain joins TRBV18 and TRBJ2-1, with TRBD2 matching 12 bases. V was clipped by 3 bases and J by 12 bases; unmatched bases: 9. The CDR3 totals 15 residues. In germline, CDR1 is KGHSH, CDR2 LQKENI. For the CDR3, the DNA is TGTGCCAGCTCACCGCGGACTAGCGGGGAAATCTCGCAGTTCTTC. Translating gives CASSPRTSGEISQFF.

The chain employs TRBV7-6 and TRBJ2-7, with D hard to call. Deletions cut 5 bases from V and 4 bases from J, with 9 bases between. Germline lookup yields CDR1 SGHVS and CDR2 FNYEAQ. The CDR3 has 12 amino acids. CDR3 bases: TGTGCCAGCAGCCCTGACTGGTACGAGCAGTACTTC. This translates into CASSPDWYEQYF.

The chain has TRBV28 and TRBJ2-1; 8 nucleotides line up with TRBD2. Germline CDR1 reads MDHEN; CDR2 reads SYDVKM. The CDR3 covers 15 residues. V was pared by 6 bases and J by 1 base, with 5 bases of the junction left unmatched. The CDR3 nucleotides are TGTGCCAGCAGAGGGAGCGGGGGATCCTACAATGAGCAGTTCTTC. Translating gives CASRGSGGSYNEQFF.